This TCR beta chain appears in the sequencing data of a study of shared clonotypes between healthy human individuals. Whole-study context: CD4 naive and memory got three plates each, CD8 naive two, CD8 memory one. Overall study findings and caveats: Estimated richness was generally greater in naive than memory subsets.

Measured with immunoSEQ multiplex PCR; TCRdb has only the in-frame clones, and not every one. Of 950,000 to 1,300,000 clones listed, around 74% are singletons. As concerns this clone: Its antigen is not identified.

Sequencing used memory CD4+ T cells sorted from blood. The subset: CD45RA-negative fraction. The clonotype was recovered from a man younger than 30 in good health.

The CDR3 spells CASSLGSMDEQYF. CDR3 in DNA: TGTGCCAGCAGCTTAGGGAGTATGGACGAGCAGTACTTC. V usage is TRBV7-2 and J usage is TRBJ2-7; D remains unclear. V lost 1 base, J lost 5 bases, and 9 bases lay in between. Germline V gene data show CDR1 as SGHTA and CDR2 as FQGNSA. The CDR3 totals 13 residues.